The source of this T cell receptor beta chain is a study of control samples from healthy donors and cancer patients. The assay was immunoSEQ multiplex PCR, and TCRdb's table has in-frame clones only and misses some. The sample comprises around 92,000 clones, around 80% of which are singletons, and 1.5% to 2% rests with the top ten. The sample holds one count of this clone. The V end lost 1 base, the J end lost 8 bases, and 8 bases lay between the germline ends. Germline CDR1 reads SEHNR; CDR2 reads FQNEAQ (reference sequence). The CDR3 loop spans 12 amino acids. The chain is built from TRBV7-9 and TRBJ1-2; D remains unclear. The sequence was obtained from a man aged 55 to 70 in good health. Sequencing was carried out using blood. CDR3 nucleotide sequence: TGTGCCAGCAGCTTAGTTCGGGCCGGCTACACCTTC. It codes for CASSLVRAGYTF.